What follows are 17 T cell receptor beta chains derived from one specimen sequenced in a study of post-analysis software for immune sequencing data. Study conclusions and caveats: Elevated frequency relative to controls characterized several TRBV segments in patients, TRBV5-6, TRBV5-1 and TRBV20-1 among them.

TCR beta cDNA libraries had unique molecular identifiers. Each CDR3 protein gets one entry after TCRdb re-called the PCR reads with MiXCR. The sample shows over 700,000 distinct CDR3 sequences, 30% of them seen only once. These receptors are not linked to any known antigen. Source material: blood. These receptors were collected from a girl aged 5-17 years with multiple sclerosis.

V and J are TRBV18 and TRBJ1-5; TRBD1 aligns across 7 bases. Germline V gene lookup returns CDR1 KGHSH and CDR2 LQKENI. The CDR3 consists of 14 residues. The trim removed 9 bases at V and 0 bases at J, leaving 5 bases unmatched. CDR3 protein: CASGHRGSNQPQHF. DNA of the CDR3: TGTGCCAGTGGGCACAGGGGTAGCAATCAGCCCCAGCATTTT.

The gene calls are TRBV6-4 and TRBJ1-1; D uncertain. This CDR3 region has 13 residues. V lost 7 bases and J 7 bases, leaving 16 bases between the germline ends. In germline, CDR1 is MRHNA, CDR2 SNTAGT. In nucleotides, the CDR3 is TGTGCCAGCACCACAACATCTCGGGATGAAGCTTTCTTT. It specifies CASTTTSRDEAFF.

This clonotype was counted only a few times. V usage is TRBV6-1 and J usage is TRBJ1-6; D is possibly TRBD1 (6 bases). The CDR3 covers 17 residues. The germline CDR1 and CDR2 sequences are MNHNS and SASEGT. Trimming took off 1 base at V and 0 bases at J, with 10 bases between the two ends. The CDR3 bases are TGTGCCAGCAGTGAAGTAGGGGGGAGCTCCTATAATTCACCCCTCCACTTT. The encoded protein is CASSEVGGSSYNSPLHF.

The chain joins TRBV2 to TRBJ2-1; either TRBD1 or TRBD2 may supply D (5 bases each). The CDR3 contains 13 residues. The germline V gene has CDR1 SNHLY and CDR2 FYNNEI. With 10 bases removed from V and 9 bases from J, the gap between germline ends came to 19 bases. CDR3 sequence reads: CAIEGPGPGEQFF. CDR3 coding DNA: TGTGCCATCGAGGGGCCAGGCCCGGGTGAGCAGTTCTTC.

The chain recombines TRBV4-3 with TRBJ2-7; 14 nucleotides align to TRBD2. V trimming: 0 bases; J trimming: 3 bases; junction bases outside the gene matches: 1. The CDR3 spans 16 residues. Germline CDR1 is LGHNA and CDR2 is YSLEER. This CDR3 is CASSQETSGRGYEQYF. CDR3 DNA sequence: TGCGCCAGCAGCCAAGAGACTAGCGGGAGGGGCTACGAGCAGTACTTC.

This clonotype was counted at least ten times. V usage is TRBV20-1 and J usage is TRBJ2-5; D might be TRBD1 or TRBD2, each matching 5 bases. The CDR3 totals 17 residues. V lost 6 bases to trimming and J lost 0 bases, with 23 bases between them. Germline V gives CDR1 DFQATT, CDR2 SNEGSKA (reference sequence). CDR3 nucleotide sequence: TGCAGTGCAACAATCACCGGGGCCAATATTAACCAAGAGACCCAGTACTTC. It is translated as CSATITGANINQETQYF.

This clonotype turned up a few times. This chain links TRBV9 with TRBJ1-5; D remains unclear. Germline CDR1 is SGDLS and CDR2 is YYNGEE. This CDR3 has 13 amino acids. Trimming took 3 bases from V and 5 from J, leaving 9 bases between them. CDR3 amino acids: CASSASFDQPQHF. CDR3 sequence (DNA): TGTGCCAGCAGCGCTAGCTTCGATCAGCCCCAGCATTTT.

This chain connects TRBV3-1 to TRBJ2-3, with 8 bases that match TRBD1. V dropped 1 base and J dropped 2; count of bases not matched to a gene: 5. CDR1 is LGHDT and CDR2 is YNNKEL in the germline V gene (reference sequence). The CDR3 consists of 16 residues. The CDR3: CASSQGTGPNTDTQYF. The DNA for the CDR3 is TGTGCCAGCAGCCAAGGGACAGGGCCGAACACAGATACGCAGTATTTT.

This clonotype was seen a few times. The chain couples TRBV7-2 to TRBJ2-5; 7 nucleotides align to TRBD2. The CDR3 runs to 15 residues. V gave up 10 bases and J gave up 5 bases; unmatched junction bases: 16. The V gene's germline CDR1 is SGHTA and CDR2 FQGNSA. This chain's CDR3 is CATNLAKGLRETQYF. The CDR3, as DNA: TGTGCCACCAACCTCGCGAAGGGACTAAGGGAGACCCAGTACTTC.

This clonotype was found a few times. The chain carries TRBV29-1 and TRBJ2-1, with 8 bases lining up with TRBD1. CDR3 length: 16 amino acids. Germline values: CDR1 SQVTM, CDR2 ANQGSEA. After removal of 6 bases from V and 3 bases from J, the junction contained 13 bases not matched to a gene. CDR3 coding DNA: TGCAGCGTCAGAAGCACGGGACAGGCATTCTACAATGAGCAGTTCTTC. As protein: CSVRSTGQAFYNEQFF.

This clonotype has more than one count but fewer than ten. The chain links TRBV6-6 to TRBJ2-7, with 8 bases aligning to TRBD2. V gave up 8 bases and J gave up 9 bases; unmatched junction bases: 6. The CDR3 length is 11 residues. Germline V gene lookup returns CDR1 MNHNY and CDR2 SVGAGI (reference sequence). The CDR3 DNA follows: TGTGCCAGCGCCGGGGCGGGGGGGCAGTACTTC. Translation gives CASAGAGGQYF.

This clonotype was seen only once. The chain is built from TRBV9 and TRBJ1-4; no reliable D call. V lost 4 bases to trimming and J lost 7 bases, with 17 bases between them. Looked up from germline, CDR1 is SGDLS and CDR2 is YYNGEE. The CDR3 is made up of 15 amino acids. This CDR3 reads CASSPSRMRGEKLFF. CDR3 nucleotide sequence: TGTGCCAGCAGCCCGTCGAGGATGCGGGGTGAAAAACTGTTTTTT.

V and J are TRBV6-5 and TRBJ1-5; D is ambiguous. The CDR3 runs 13 residues. Germline lookup yields CDR1 MNHEY and CDR2 SVGAGI. V was pared by 6 bases and J by 4 bases, with 10 bases between. The CDR3 sequence is CASRLRENQPQHF. CDR3 bases: TGTGCCAGCAGACTACGGGAAAATCAGCCCCAGCATTTT.

This clonotype was recorded a few times. The chain carries TRBV6-5 and TRBJ2-5; the match to TRBD2 covers 11 bases. Germline V gene data show CDR1 as MNHEY and CDR2 as SVGAGI. V trimming: 2 bases; J trimming: 5 bases; junction bases outside the gene matches: 10. The CDR3 runs 17 residues. The CDR3 reads CASSYRTSGLSGETQYF. DNA of the CDR3: TGTGCCAGCAGTTACAGGACTAGCGGGCTCTCAGGGGAGACCCAGTACTTC.

For this clonotype: One junction end does not reproduce the germline sequence, and a read error may be involved. The chain employs TRBV7-9 and TRBJ1-1; TRBD1 agrees at 7 bases. The CDR3 is 15 amino acids. Germline CDR1 SEHNR, CDR2 FQNEAQ (reference sequence). The CDR3 DNA reads as TGTGCCAGCAGCTTTGGGCAGGGGGTAAACACTAAAGCTTTCTTT. Translation gives CASSFGQGVNTKAFF.

The rearrangement links TRBV5-1 to TRBJ2-7, with D unclear. V was clipped by 0 bases and J by 3 bases, with 7 bases between them. Per the germline V gene, CDR1 is SGHRS and CDR2 is YFSETQ. This CDR3 has 13 residues. The CDR3 spells CASSLDSYYEQYF. The DNA of the CDR3 is TGCGCCAGCAGCTTGGACTCTTACTACGAGCAGTACTTC.

The chain couples TRBV15 to TRBJ2-4, with D possibly being TRBD1 or TRBD2 (5 bases each). Trimming removed 2 bases from V and 0 bases from J, with 11 bases in between. This CDR3 is built from 16 residues. The germline V gene has CDR1 LNHNV and CDR2 YYDKDF (reference sequence). The CDR3 sequence: CATSRLRGVAKNIQYF. The CDR3 DNA reads as TGTGCCACCAGCAGATTAAGGGGAGTAGCCAAAAACATTCAGTACTTC.